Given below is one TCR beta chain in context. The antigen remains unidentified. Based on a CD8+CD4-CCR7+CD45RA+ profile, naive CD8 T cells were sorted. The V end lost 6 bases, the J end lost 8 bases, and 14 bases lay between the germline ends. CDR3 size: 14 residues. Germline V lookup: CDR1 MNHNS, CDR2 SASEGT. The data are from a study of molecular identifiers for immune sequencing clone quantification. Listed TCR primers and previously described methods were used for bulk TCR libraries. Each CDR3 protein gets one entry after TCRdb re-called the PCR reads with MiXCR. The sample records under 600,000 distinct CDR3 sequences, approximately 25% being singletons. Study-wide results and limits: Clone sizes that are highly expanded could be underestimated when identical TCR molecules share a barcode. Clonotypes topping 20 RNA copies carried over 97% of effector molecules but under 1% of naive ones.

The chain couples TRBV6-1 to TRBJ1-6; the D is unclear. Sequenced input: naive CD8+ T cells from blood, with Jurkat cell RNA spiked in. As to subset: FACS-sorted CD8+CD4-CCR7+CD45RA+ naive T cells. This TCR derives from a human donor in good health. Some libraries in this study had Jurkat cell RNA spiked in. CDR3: CASRPYQSDSPLHF. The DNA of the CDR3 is TGTGCCAGCAGACCTTATCAGTCGGATTCACCCCTCCACTTT.